Below, 19 T cell receptor beta chains from the same sample are listed, as sequenced in a study of beta chain features in type 1 diabetes (dated by TCRdb to between 2018 and 2020). Libraries were constructed by the immunoSEQ multiplex PCR assay. The entire amount of isolated RNA was reverse transcribed using the High Capacity cDNA Reverse Transcription Kit, so the sequenced TCRB transcripts were expressed ones. The immuneACCESS repertoire file appears here via TCRdb, limited to in-frame rearrangements. These files lack a portion of the clones; in checked studies, under half of the deficit traces to unresolved V genes, and the cause of the others is not known. In all, the sample holds under 250,000 clones, and about 14% of those were seen once. About 0.026% of the sample comes from the top ten. The sample consisted of naive CD4+ T cells from blood. The sample's cell subset or site, from its label and the paper: true naive CD4+ T cells. The receptors here all came from a woman between 40 and 55 years old in good health.

The chain joins TRBV5-7 to TRBJ1-5, with D uncertain. TRBV5-7 is flagged as an ORF with uncertain function. The CDR3 is 13 residues long. V shed 1 base and J shed 7 bases, with 9 bases lying between them. CDR3: CASSLSGLQPQHF. The CDR3 coding sequence is TGTGCCAGCAGCTTGTCCGGTCTGCAGCCCCAGCATTTT.

This clone was counted a few times. The chain uses TRBV9 and TRBJ2-3; 10 bases fit TRBD2. Looked up from germline, CDR1 is SGDLS and CDR2 is YYNGEE. The CDR3 is 16 residues long. V was pared by 0 bases and J by 2 bases, with 3 bases of the junction left unmatched. CDR3 amino acids: CASSVALAGATDTQYF. CDR3 DNA sequence: TGTGCCAGCAGCGTAGCCCTAGCGGGGGCCACAGATACGCAGTATTTT.

In its sample, this clone was seen a few times. This sequence joins TRBV5-5 and TRBJ2-1, with TRBD2 matching 8 bases. The CDR3 length is 19 residues. Germline V gene lookup returns CDR1 SGHKS and CDR2 YYEKEE (reference sequence). J lost 0 bases, V lost 3 bases, and 14 bases had no gene match. CDR3: CASSSVVRGGGSSYNEQFF. In DNA form, the CDR3 reads TGTGCCAGCAGCTCCGTGGTCCGTGGCGGGGGGAGCTCCTACAATGAGCAGTTCTTC.

On this clone: Mismatch with germline at one junction end may stem from a read error. Other DNA sequences in this specimen translate into the identical CDR3. The chain recombines TRBV28 with TRBJ2-7; D is perhaps TRBD1 (5 bases). CDR3 length equals 13 residues. The V gene's germline CDR1 is MDHEN and CDR2 SYDVKM. The CDR3 sequence is CASSFPGPYEQYF. The CDR3 nucleotides are TGTGCCAGCAGTTTCCCAGGGCCCTACGAGCAGTACTTT.

In nucleotides, the CDR3 is TGTGCCAGCAGGGACTCCGGGACAGGGGACTATGGCTACACCTTC. Residues: CASRDSGTGDYGYTF. The gene calls are TRBV2 and TRBJ1-2; 10 nucleotides agree with TRBD1. The CDR3 covers 15 residues. J was trimmed by 3 bases and V by 6 bases; bases with no gene match: 7. Germline V gene data show CDR1 as SNHLY and CDR2 as FYNNEI.

This clone turned up a few times. The rearrangement links TRBV27 to TRBJ1-1; 7 positions match TRBD1. Unmatched junction bases numbered 6, after V lost 6 bases and J lost 2 bases. The length of the CDR3 is 14 residues. Germline CDR1 reads MNHEY; CDR2 reads SMNVEV (reference sequence). The CDR3: CASSIDRANTEAFF. CDR3 DNA sequence: TGTGCCAGCAGCATCGACAGGGCAAACACTGAAGCTTTCTTT.

This clone occurred a few times. V is TRBV2 and J is TRBJ2-3, with 8 bases identical to TRBD2. Germline V gene lookup returns CDR1 SNHLY and CDR2 FYNNEI. J gave up 1 base and V 5 bases, and 8 bases lay outside the gene matches. The CDR3 is 16 amino acids. Here the CDR3 reads CASSLRGGRGTDTQYF. In DNA, the CDR3 is TGTGCCAGCAGTCTACGGGGGGGCCGGGGCACAGATACGCAGTATTTT.

This clone was counted only a few times. The rearrangement uses TRBV10-3 and TRBJ1-3, with D possibly TRBD1 on 5 matching bases. V gave up 2 bases and J gave up 2 bases, with 16 bases separating them. CDR1 ENHRY and CDR2 SYGVKD come from the germline V gene. This CDR3 is built from 17 residues. The CDR3 DNA reads TGTGCCATCAGTGAGCCCTTCGTAGCAGGGACTGGAAACACCATATATTTT. Translated, it gives CAISEPFVAGTGNTIYF.

This clone showed up just a few times. The chain is built from TRBV28 and TRBJ2-7; no clear D. The CDR3 is 13 residues long. V was trimmed by 5 bases and J by 5 bases, leaving 13 bases between them. In germline, CDR1 is MDHEN, CDR2 SYDVKM. The CDR3 bases are TGTGCCAGCAGTCCCCCGAGGATCCACGAGCAGTACTTC. Translation: CASSPPRIHEQYF.

In this sample, this clone turned up a few times. V is TRBV6-4 and J is TRBJ2-1; perhaps TRBD1 as D (5 bases). CDR1 and CDR2 (germline): MRHNA, SNTAGT. Trimming shortened V by 5 bases and J by 5 bases, and 10 bases separated the two germline ends. CDR3 length equals 13 residues. CDR3 DNA sequence: TGTGCCAGCAGTTTCGACAGAAACAATGAGCAGTTCTTC. Its translation: CASSFDRNNEQFF.

The gene calls are TRBV6-4 and TRBJ2-2; 10 bases align to TRBD2. Germline V lookup: CDR1 MRHNA, CDR2 SNTAGT. This CDR3 contains 18 residues. V lost 1 base and J lost 5; bases outside the gene matches: 10. CDR3 sequence (DNA): TGTGCCAGCAGTGACTTTGGGGCTAGCGGGGGAGCAACCGGGGAGCTGTTTTTT. It translates to CASSDFGASGGATGELFF.

Only a few counts were recorded for this clone. The chain joins TRBV9 to TRBJ2-1, with TRBD1 matching over 8 bases. The germline V gene encodes CDR1 SGDLS and CDR2 YYNGEE. The junction had 9 bases not matched to a gene; V was cut back by 2 bases and J by 8 bases. This CDR3 region has 15 residues. CDR3 in DNA: TGTGCCAGCAGCGTCCTGGACAGGGTTTTGCATGAGCAGTTCTTC. It codes for CASSVLDRVLHEQFF. The variable domain in full, with the rest retrieved from reference TRBV9 and TRBJ2-1, is DSGVTQTPKHLITATGQRVTLRCSPRSGDLSVYWYQQSLDQGLQFLIQYYNGEERAKGNILERFSAQQFPDLHSELNLSSLELGDSALYFCASSVLDRVLHEQFFGPGTRLTVL.

V usage is TRBV7-2 and J usage is TRBJ2-3; D remains unclear. This CDR3 is built from 14 residues. The ends were cut back, 1 base at V and 0 bases at J, with 5 bases in the middle. Germline lookup yields CDR1 SGHTA and CDR2 FQGNSA. The CDR3 DNA sequence: TGTGCCAGCAGCTTAGACAGAAGCACAGATACGCAGTATTTT. This codes for CASSLDRSTDTQYF.

This sequence joins TRBV2 and TRBJ2-2; D is perhaps TRBD1 (6 bases). CDR1 is SNHLY, CDR2 FYNNEI, per germline. The V gene lost 4 bases and the J gene lost 9 bases, with 15 bases spanning the gap. There are 14 residues in the CDR3. CDR3: CASSGGQMRWELFF. In nucleotides, the CDR3 is TGTGCCAGCAGTGGGGGGCAAATGAGGTGGGAGCTGTTTTTT. The whole variable domain, remainder taken from reference TRBV2 and TRBJ2-2, is EPEVTQTPSHQVTQMGQEVILRCVPISNHLYFYWYRQILGQKVEFLVSFYNNEISEKSEIFDDQFSVERPDGSNFTLKIRSTKLEDSAMYFCASSGGQMRWELFFGEGSRLTVL.

V usage is TRBV5-6 and J usage is TRBJ2-5, with 12 bases lining up with TRBD2. The V gene end was trimmed by 0 bases and the J gene end by 2 bases; junction bases not matched to a gene: 8. Germline values: CDR1 SGHDT, CDR2 YYEEEE. This CDR3 region has 18 residues. The CDR3 bases are TGTGCCAGCAGCTTGGAGCTAGCGGGGGGGATCAAACAAGAGACCCAGTACTTC. It yields the protein CASSLELAGGIKQETQYF. The full variable domain, its missing parts supplied by reference TRBV5-6 and TRBJ2-5, is DAGVTQSPTHLIKTRGQQVTLRCSPKSGHDTVSWYQQALGQGPQFIFQYYEEEERQRGNFPDRFSGHQFPNYSSELNVNALLLGDSALYLCASSLELAGGIKQETQYFGPGTRLLVL.

This rearrangement joins TRBV5-6 to TRBJ1-1; TRBD1 agrees at 7 bases. J gave up 4 bases and V 0 bases, and 12 bases lay outside the gene matches. CDR1 SGHDT and CDR2 YYEEEE come from the germline V gene. The CDR3 has 17 amino acids. The CDR3 DNA follows: TGTGCCAGCAGCTTGGGGTCCCAGGGGGGCCGAACCACTGAAGCTTTCTTT. Translation: CASSLGSQGGRTTEAFF.

The table lists this clone with a few counts. This rearrangement joins TRBV4-2 to TRBJ2-1, with 12 bases identical to TRBD2. This CDR3 is built from 17 residues. Germline V gene data show CDR1 as LGHNA and CDR2 as YNFKEQ. The trim removed 4 bases at V and 0 bases at J, leaving 4 bases unmatched. CDR3 loop: CASSLETSGGSYNEQFF. As DNA, the CDR3 is TGTGCCAGCAGCCTAGAGACTAGCGGGGGCTCCTACAATGAGCAGTTCTTC.

This clone showed up just a few times. The rearrangement links TRBV6-6 to TRBJ2-4; D may be TRBD2 (7 bases). The CDR3 runs to 16 residues. Germline V gene sequence: CDR1 MNHNY, CDR2 SVGAGI (reference sequence). Between the trimmed V and J ends, which lost 5 bases and 8 bases, there was a span of 22 bases. The CDR3 sequence: CASSPPPRGAGDIQYF. DNA for the CDR3: TGTGCCAGCAGTCCCCCCCCGAGGGGGGCGGGGGACATTCAGTACTTC.

The CDR3 region is CASSQQRHEQFF. CDR3 nucleotide sequence: TGCGCCAGCAGCCAACAGCGGCATGAGCAGTTCTTC. The chain recombines TRBV4-1 with TRBJ2-1; TRBD2 is a possible D gene (5 bases). The V and J ends lost 2 bases and 8 bases respectively, with 7 bases between them. CDR3 size: 12 residues. Per the germline V gene, CDR1 is MGHRA and CDR2 is YSYEKL.